This TCR beta chain is drawn from a study of technical replicates of blood from a few donors. From germline, CDR1 is SNHLY and CDR2 FYNNEI. The CDR3 covers 10 residues. V was clipped by 8 bases and J by 9 bases, with 8 bases between them. Data came from immunoSEQ multiplex PCR; TCRdb stores just in-frame clones and leaves some out. The sample lists about 100,000 clones; 90% to 96% were seen once. This clonotype originated in a human donor in good health. Sequenced material: T cells isolated from PBMCs. This chain uses TRBV2 with TRBJ2-1; maybe TRBD2 (6 bases). Here the CDR3 reads CASDGGEQFF. The CDR3 nucleotides are TGTGCCAGCGACGGGGGTGAGCAGTTCTTC.